One and the same sample provided the 15 T cell receptor beta chains below, sequenced in a study of T cell responses to AZD1222 COVID-19 vaccine. Profiling relied on immunoSEQ multiplex PCR, and the TCRdb table lists in-frame clones only, not all of them. This repertoire shows 130,000 to 150,000 clones, 70% to 90% found once; its top ten account for 4.5% to 6.5%. This specimen was peripheral blood, taken on day 0 of AZD1222 vaccination. The receptors originated from an adult in good health.

This clone is medium-sized (0.01 to 0.1%) in the sample. The chain combines TRBV9 with TRBJ2-1; D tentatively fits TRBD1 or TRBD2 (5 bases each). Germline V gene sequence: CDR1 SGDLS, CDR2 YYNGEE. V lost 3 bases and J lost 5, with 15 bases in between. The CDR3 sequence is 15 residues long. CDR3 residues: CASSGGVNSHNEQFF. The CDR3, as DNA: TGTGCCAGCAGCGGAGGGGTAAATAGCCACAATGAGCAGTTCTTC.

The chain is built from TRBV10-3 and TRBJ1-1; 7 positions agree with TRBD1. The J segment lost 5 bases and the V segment lost 8 bases, leaving 8 bases of the junction unmatched. The CDR3 loop spans 13 amino acids. Germline assignment: CDR1 ENHRY and CDR2 SYGVKD. The CDR3 sequence: CAIRQGGGTEAFF. The CDR3 bases are TGTGCCATCCGACAGGGTGGGGGAACTGAAGCTTTCTTT.

The chain combines TRBV5-6 with TRBJ2-7; 7 bases match TRBD1. V lost 2 bases and J lost 6; bases outside the gene matches: 5. This CDR3 has 13 amino acids. Germline CDR1 reads SGHDT; CDR2 reads YYEEEE. In nucleotides, the CDR3 is TGTGCCAGCAGCTTACAGGGGCGAGGCGAGCAGTACTTC. Translated, it gives CASSLQGRGEQYF.

The rearrangement joins TRBV27 to TRBJ2-1, with a possible D match to TRBD1 (6 bases). CDR3 length equals 16 residues. V was cut by 5 bases and J by 10 bases, with 24 bases left in between. CDR1 MNHEY and CDR2 SMNVEV come from the germline V gene (reference sequence). The CDR3 is CASSPRSTTIQGEQFF. As DNA, the CDR3 is TGTGCCAGCAGTCCGAGAAGTACCACCATTCAGGGGGAGCAGTTCTTC.

The J gene is TRBJ1-5, the V gene TRBV7-2; no clear D gene. Germline V gives CDR1 SGHTA, CDR2 FQGNSA. V was trimmed by 5 bases and J by 5 bases, leaving 13 bases between them. This CDR3 contains 14 residues. This CDR3 reads CASSPLERDQPQHF. CDR3 coding DNA: TGTGCCAGCAGCCCTCTGGAAAGGGATCAGCCCCAGCATTTT.

V is TRBV4-3 and J is TRBJ1-2; no definite D call. The germline V gene encodes CDR1 LGHNA and CDR2 YSLEER. The germline V and J ends were trimmed by 2 bases and 4 bases, with 14 bases remaining between them. The CDR3 has 15 residues. The CDR3: CASSQRASGGYGYTF. DNA of the CDR3: TGCGCCAGCAGCCAACGGGCCTCGGGAGGCTATGGCTACACCTTC.

The chain joins TRBV29-1 to TRBJ1-1, with D perhaps matching TRBD1 (6 bases). Germline loops: CDR1 SQVTM, CDR2 ANQGSEA. V was cut by 6 bases and J by 5 bases, with 19 bases left in between. CDR3 length: 14 residues. CDR3: CSVAFTGTGTEAFF. The CDR3 DNA follows: TGCAGCGTCGCTTTTACAGGGACGGGGACTGAAGCTTTCTTT. Full variable domain (rest looked up from reference TRBV29-1 and TRBJ1-1): SAVISQKPSRDICQRGTSLTIQCQVDSQVTMMFWYRQQPGQSLTLIATANQGSEATYESGFVIDKFPISRPNLTFSTLTVSNMSPEDSSIYLCSVAFTGTGTEAFFGQGTRLTVV.

The chain carries TRBV30 and TRBJ1-4; possibly TRBD1 for D (5 bases). The germline gives CDR1 GTSNPN, CDR2 SVGIG (reference sequence). V gave up 3 bases and J gave up 4 bases, with 15 bases separating them. The CDR3 extends over 15 amino acids. In DNA, the CDR3 is TGTGCCTGGAGGAGGGGATGGGGAGATAATGAAAAACTGTTTTTT. The encoded protein is CAWRRGWGDNEKLFF.

The chain links TRBV3-1 (or the pseudogene TRBV3-2) to TRBJ2-1, with 7 positions matching TRBD2. Germline CDR1 and CDR2: LGHDT and YNNKEL (reference sequence). Germline trimming cut 0 bases from V and 6 bases from J; bases unmatched to any gene: 2. CDR3 length equals 14 residues. This CDR3 reads CASSQDGLVNEQFF. DNA for the CDR3: TGTGCCAGCAGCCAAGATGGACTAGTCAATGAGCAGTTCTTC.

The CDR3 DNA reads as TGTGCCACGTACGGACGGGAGATCGGCGGGGAGCTGTTTTTT. Its protein is CATYGREIGGELFF. This rearrangement joins TRBV28 to TRBJ2-2, with a weak D call TRBD2 (6 bases). Germline V gene data show CDR1 as MDHEN and CDR2 as SYDVKM. CDR3 size: 14 residues. Trimming pared 10 bases from V and 7 bases from J, leaving 19 bases between.

CDR3 in DNA: TGTGCCAGCAGCTTGGAGGGTTGGGCCGTCAGGGGCTACACCTTC. The encoded protein is CASSLEGWAVRGYTF. The chain recombines TRBV5-4 with TRBJ1-2, with D unclear. Germline V gives CDR1 SGHNT, CDR2 YYREEE (reference sequence). V was cut by 0 bases and J by 8 bases, with 17 bases left in between. The CDR3 spans 15 residues.

The chain couples TRBV6-2 or TRBV6-3 to TRBJ1-5; TRBD1 matches at 7 bases. Losses at the gene ends were 5 bases for V and 0 bases for J; bases not matched to a gene: 1. The CDR3 totals 14 residues. The germline gives CDR1 MNHEY, CDR2 SVGEGT. The CDR3 loop reads CASSDRDSNQPQHF. The CDR3 DNA is TGTGCCAGCAGTGACAGGGATAGCAATCAGCCCCAGCATTTT.

This chain links TRBV7-2 with TRBJ1-2, with D tentatively TRBD1 (5 bases). Between the trimmed V and J ends, which lost 0 bases and 3 bases, there was a span of 5 bases. The germline CDR1 and CDR2 sequences are SGHTA and FQGNSA. The CDR3 has 13 amino acids. The CDR3 here is CASSLAGDYGYTF. As DNA, the CDR3 is TGTGCCAGCAGCTTAGCAGGGGACTATGGCTACACCTTC.

Details on this clone: This specimen includes other DNA sequences encoding the same CDR3. This sequence joins TRBV18 and TRBJ1-5; D is possibly TRBD1 (6 bases). The CDR3 has 14 amino acids. Per the germline V gene, CDR1 is KGHSH and CDR2 is LQKENI. The V end lost 3 bases, the J end lost 4 bases, and 10 bases lay between the germline ends. The CDR3 here is CASSPRGLNQPQHF. The CDR3 bases are TGTGCCAGCTCACCCCGGGGGCTAAATCAGCCCCAGCATTTT.

The chain joins TRBV7-9 to TRBJ2-5; 9 bases are a match to TRBD1. V was pared by 5 bases and J by 4 bases, with 8 bases of the junction left unmatched. The CDR3 extends over 15 amino acids. Germline values: CDR1 SEHNR, CDR2 FQNEAQ (reference sequence). CDR3 bases: TGTGCCAGCAGCAACGGACAGGGGCGCGTAGAGACCCAGTACTTC. Protein product: CASSNGQGRVETQYF.